This entry lists 4 T cell receptor beta chains sequenced from one sample in a study of identifying expanded T cells in peripheral blood. Assay: immunoSEQ multiplex PCR; the TCRdb copy retains only in-frame clones and omits some. The profile shows tens of thousands of clones, around 91% of them singletons. Input material: blood. Every receptor here comes from a person aged 18 to 69 in good health.

This clone is a singleton in its sample. Mismatch with germline at one junction end may stem from a read error. The CDR3 reads CASSLGGGAAGDTQYF. Written as DNA, the CDR3 is TGTGCTAGCAGCTTGGGGGGTGGGGCAGCCGGCGATACGCAGTATTTT. This rearrangement joins TRBV7-7 to TRBJ2-3, with D possibly being TRBD2 (6 bases). Germline assignment: CDR1 SSHAT and CDR2 FNYEAQ (reference sequence). This CDR3 is 16 amino acids long.

The chain combines TRBV9 with TRBJ1-1; D may be TRBD1 (5 bases). CDR3 length: 12 amino acids. Germline-derived CDR1 and CDR2 are SGDLS and YYNGEE. Trimming took off 4 bases at V and 7 bases at J, with 11 bases between the two ends. CDR3 DNA: TGTGCCAGCAGCCCCCTGGACAATGAAGCTTTCTTT. It translates to CASSPLDNEAFF.

The rearrangement links TRBV28 to TRBJ2-3; D uncertain. This CDR3 has 14 amino acids. Germline V gene sequence: CDR1 MDHEN, CDR2 SYDVKM. V was shortened by 3 bases and J by 4 bases, with 11 bases between the two germline ends. CDR3 region: CASSFNPIPDTQYF. In DNA, the CDR3 is TGTGCCAGCAGTTTTAACCCCATCCCAGATACGCAGTATTTT.

The chain joins TRBV2 to TRBJ1-1, with 10 bases that match TRBD1. Germline assignment: CDR1 SNHLY and CDR2 FYNNEI. Trimming removed 4 bases from V and 6 bases from J; junction bases left unmatched: 5. The CDR3 has 14 residues. Written as DNA, the CDR3 is TGTGCCAGCAGTGCCGACAGGGGGCCTTCTGAAGCTTTCTTT. It codes for CASSADRGPSEAFF.